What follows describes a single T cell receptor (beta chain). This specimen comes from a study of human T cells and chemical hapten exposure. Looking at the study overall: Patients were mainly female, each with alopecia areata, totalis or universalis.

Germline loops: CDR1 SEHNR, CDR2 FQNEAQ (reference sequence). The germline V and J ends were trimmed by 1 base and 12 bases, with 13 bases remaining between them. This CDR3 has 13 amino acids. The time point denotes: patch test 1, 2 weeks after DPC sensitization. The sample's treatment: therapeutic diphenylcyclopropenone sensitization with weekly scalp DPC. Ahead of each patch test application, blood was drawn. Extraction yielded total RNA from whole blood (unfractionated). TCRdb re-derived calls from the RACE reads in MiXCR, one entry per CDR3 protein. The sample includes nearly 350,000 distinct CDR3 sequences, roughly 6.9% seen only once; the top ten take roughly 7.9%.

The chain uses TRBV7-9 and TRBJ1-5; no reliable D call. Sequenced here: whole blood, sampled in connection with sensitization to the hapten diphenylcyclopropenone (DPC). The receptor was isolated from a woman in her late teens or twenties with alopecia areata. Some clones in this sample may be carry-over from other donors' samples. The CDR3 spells CASSLVGGDLQHF. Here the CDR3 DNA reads TGTGCCAGCAGCTTAGTAGGAGGAGATCTCCAGCATTTT. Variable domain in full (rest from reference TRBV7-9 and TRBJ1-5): DTGVSQNPRHKITKRGQNVTFRCDPISEHNRLYWYRQTLGQGPEFLTYFQNEAQLEKSRLLSDRFSAERPKGSFSTLEIQRTEQGDSAMYLCASSLVGGDLQHFGDGTRLSIL.